This is a list of T cell receptor beta chains from one sample in a study of blood T cell repertoires in COVID-19. The data were produced by immunoSEQ multiplex PCR, yet TCRdb's version contains in-frame clones alone and is incomplete. The data show more than 30,000 clones, about 94% seen once. What was sequenced was peripheral blood. Source of these receptors: a human donor with active COVID-19. The donor label of this sample is uncertain. Each CDR3 is given with its conserved first and last residue. The order of the fields is clone size, V gene, CDR3 length, D gene, J gene, CDR3 DNA, CDR3 protein. D genes are given only for firm matches. Part of the rows lack a size; the others show once, few, many or a class for expanded clones.

-	TRBV3-1/TRBV3-2	15	-	TRBJ2-5	TGTGCCAGCAGCCAAGATCCGATGGTCGGGAAGACCCAGTACTTC	CASSQDPMVGKTQYF
once	TRBV7-2	14	-	TRBJ2-1	TGTGCCAGCAGCCCGGAGGCCCAGGTTGGTGAGCAGTTCTTC	CASSPEAQVGEQFF
-	TRBV7-9	15	TRBD2	TRBJ2-3	TGTGCCAGCAGCTTAGGCAGCGGGAGTGTAGATACGCAGTATTTT	CASSLGSGSVDTQYF
-	TRBV5-1	20	TRBD2	TRBJ2-1	TGCGCCAGCAGCGCCCGACTAGCGGGGGTTCAGATGGAGTCCTACAATGAGCAGTTCTTC	CASSARLAGVQMESYNEQFF
-	TRBV4-1	15	TRBD1	TRBJ1-4	TGCGCCAGCAGCCCTATAGGGACAGAGGTTGAAAAACTGTTTTTT	CASSPIGTEVEKLFF
-	TRBV5-1	15	TRBD2	TRBJ2-7	TGCGCCAGCAGCTTGGAGGCTAGCGGGGCCTACGAGCAGTACTTC	CASSLEASGAYEQYF
-	TRBV27	13	TRBD1	TRBJ2-7	TGTGCCAGCAGTCCAGGACAGGGGTACGAGCAGTACTTC	CASSPGQGYEQYF
-	TRBV6-5	15	-	TRBJ1-5	TGTGCCAGCAGTTACGATACCTTAAGAGTTCAGCCCCAGCATTTT	CASSYDTLRVQPQHF
-	TRBV9	15	-	TRBJ2-2	TGTGCCAGCAGCGCCCTCCTAGGGGCCCGGGGGGAGCTGTTTTTT	CASSALLGARGELFF
-	TRBV28	15	-	TRBJ2-7	TGTGCCAGCAGTCCCGGGAGCCTGAGCTCCTACGAGCAGTACTTC	CASSPGSLSSYEQYF
-	TRBV28	16	-	TRBJ1-4	TGTGCCAGCAGTTTATTTGGGGCTGCAACTAATGAAAAACTGTTTTTT	CASSLFGAATNEKLFF
-	TRBV28	14	TRBD2	TRBJ2-7	TGTGCCAGCACAGGGGCGGGGGGGTTCTACGAGCAGTACTTC	CASTGAGGFYEQYF
-	TRBV5-6	15	TRBD1	TRBJ1-2	TGTGCCAGCAGCTTGTTGGACAGGGGGAGTCATGGCTACACCTTC	CASSLLDRGSHGYTF
few	TRBV7-9	18	TRBD1	TRBJ1-4	TGTGCCAGCAGCTTAGAAGGACAGGGTGTTTCAACTAATGAAAAACTGTTTTTT	CASSLEGQGVSTNEKLFF
-	TRBV10-1	19	-	TRBJ1-4	TGCGCCAGCAGTAGAGCCGGGACGGAGGAGGGGTACTATAATGAAAAACTGTTTTTT	CASSRAGTEEGYYNEKLFF
-	TRBV18	15	TRBD2	TRBJ2-7	TGTGCCAGCTCAGCACTAGCGGTTGGATTCTACGAGCAGTACTTC	CASSALAVGFYEQYF
-	TRBV7-2	16	-	TRBJ2-2	TGTGCCAGCAGCTTAGAGCAGGGACTTTCCACCGGGGAGCTGTTTTTT	CASSLEQGLSTGELFF
-	TRBV5-1	16	TRBD2	TRBJ2-3	TGCGCCAGCAGATTCTCTAGCGGGGCTGTCACAGATACGCAGTATTTT	CASRFSSGAVTDTQYF
-	TRBV19	18	-	TRBJ2-1	TGTGCCAGTAGTATAGTACCCCCCGGGGGAGTCTCCTACAATGAGCAGTTCTTC	CASSIVPPGGVSYNEQFF
-	TRBV21-1	15	-	TRBJ2-3	TGTGCCAGCAGCAAAGTTCGGAGGCAGTTAGATACGCAGTATTTT	CASSKVRRQLDTQYF
-	TRBV13	15	-	TRBJ1-1	TGTGCCAGCAGCTTAAAACAGGGCACCATCGCGTTGGCTTTCTTT	CASSLKQGTIALAFF
-	TRBV19	13	-	TRBJ2-3	TGTGCCAGTAGTGCAAACTCAGGAGATACGCAGTATTTT	CASSANSGDTQYF
-	TRBV19	15	-	TRBJ2-6	TGTGCCAGTAGTATTGGCAGCAGGGGGGCCAACGTCCTGACTTTC	CASSIGSRGANVLTF
-	TRBV19	13	-	TRBJ1-5	TGTGCCAGTAGTAGGGCAAGCAATCAGCCCCAGCATTTT	CASSRASNQPQHF
-	TRBV9	15	TRBD2	TRBJ2-1	TGTGCCAGCAGCGAGCGGACTAGCGGGGGGGGCGAGCAGTTCTTC	CASSERTSGGGEQFF
-	TRBV28	12	TRBD1	TRBJ1-2	TGTGCCAGCAGTACAGGGGTTTATGGCTACACCTTC	CASSTGVYGYTF
-	TRBV5-4	13	-	TRBJ1-5	TGTGCCAGCAGCTTGGCCGGGGATCAGCCCCAGCATTTT	CASSLAGDQPQHF
-	TRBV15	19	TRBD2	TRBJ2-1	TGTGCCACCAGCAGAGAAGGGATTAAGCGGGGACGCTCCTACAATGAGCAGTTCTTC	CATSREGIKRGRSYNEQFF
-	TRBV10-3	19	TRBD2	TRBJ2-3	TGTGCCATCAGCGAACCCGGGACTAGCGGGGGGATTATTACAGATACGCAGTATTTT	CAISEPGTSGGIITDTQYF
-	TRBV7-2	15	TRBD1	TRBJ1-4	TGTGCCAGCAGCTTAGCGGGGACAGTGAATGAAAAACTGTTTTTT	CASSLAGTVNEKLFF
once	TRBV19	16	-	TRBJ1-5	TGTGCCAGTAGTATAGATCTCGGGTCTGACGGTCAGCCCCAGCATTTT	CASSIDLGSDGQPQHF
-	TRBV27	15	-	TRBJ1-1	TGTGCCAGCAGATGGACATCCGCCATGGGCTCTGAAGCTTTCTTT	CASRWTSAMGSEAFF